The 9 T cell receptor beta chains in this list originate from one sample, sequenced in a study of blood T cell repertoires in COVID-19. TCRdb keeps only in-frame clones here, not all; method: immunoSEQ multiplex PCR. The data hold fewer than 300,000 clones, with roughly 88% observed a single time. The specimen sequenced was peripheral blood. Receptor source: a human donor with COVID-19, enrolled during active disease. The donor label of this sample is uncertain.

The chain links TRBV11-1 to TRBJ2-1; 7 bases fit TRBD1. CDR1 is SGHAT and CDR2 is FQDESV in the germline V gene (reference sequence). V lost 7 bases to trimming and J lost 8 bases; unmatched junction nucleotides: 14. CDR3 size: 15 residues. The CDR3 spells CASTSNRGLIDEQFF. CDR3 sequence (DNA): TGTGCCAGCACCTCGAACAGGGGCCTTATAGATGAGCAGTTCTTC.

This sequence joins TRBV2 and TRBJ1-5, with D hard to call. Trimming pared 7 bases from V and 0 bases from J, leaving 25 bases between. This CDR3 is 19 amino acids long. The germline V gene has CDR1 SNHLY and CDR2 FYNNEI. The DNA for the CDR3 is TGTGCCAGCATGCCTATGAACCTTCAACCGGGGTATAGCAATCAGCCCCAGCATTTT. It translates to CASMPMNLQPGYSNQPQHF.

Concerning this clone itself: Its ends do not fully match the called genes, so a read error is possible. The chain combines TRBV7-7 with TRBJ2-7; tentatively, D is TRBD1 (6 bases). Germline lookup yields CDR1 SSHAT and CDR2 FNYEAQ (reference sequence). The CDR3 has 13 residues. The DNA of the CDR3 is TGTGCTAGCAGCTCTGGACAGTCCTACGAGCAGTACTTC. Its translation: CASSSGQSYEQYF.

The chain carries TRBV10-3 and TRBJ2-1; 10 bases line up with TRBD1. Germline loops: CDR1 ENHRY, CDR2 SYGVKD. V was pared by 6 bases and J by 5 bases, with 4 bases of the junction left unmatched. The CDR3 extends over 14 amino acids. The CDR3 DNA reads as TGTGCCATCAGATCCGGGACAGGGGACAATGAGCAGTTCTTC. Translation: CAIRSGTGDNEQFF.

The chain links TRBV2 to TRBJ1-5, with 11 bases fitting TRBD1. Trimming cost V 6 bases and J 5 bases; bases outside gene matches: 9. Germline CDR1 and CDR2: SNHLY and FYNNEI. CDR3 length: 16 residues. The CDR3 DNA reads as TGTGCCAGCAGAGCCAGGACAGGGGGCGCCTATCAGCCCCAGCATTTT. Translation: CASRARTGGAYQPQHF. Looking up the rest from reference TRBV2 and TRBJ1-5 gives the full variable domain: EPEVTQTPSHQVTQMGQEVILRCVPISNHLYFYWYRQILGQKVEFLVSFYNNEISEKSEIFDDQFSVERPDGSNFTLKIRSTKLEDSAMYFCASRARTGGAYQPQHFGDGTRLSIL.

V is TRBV27 and J is TRBJ2-3, with 9 bases that match TRBD2. The V segment lost 8 bases and the J segment 2 bases; nucleotides outside the gene matches: 11. The CDR3 sequence is 16 residues long. Germline V CDR1 and CDR2: MNHEY, SMNVEV (reference sequence). The CDR3 nucleotides read TGTGCCAGCCCAGCGACTAGCGGCCCTACCACAGATACGCAGTATTTT. Protein sequence: CASPATSGPTTDTQYF.

The chain carries TRBV6-1 and TRBJ2-2; weak D call: TRBD2 (5 bases). Looked up from germline, CDR1 is MNHNS and CDR2 is SASEGT. V was trimmed by 1 base and J by 2 bases, leaving 11 bases between them. The CDR3 sequence is 16 residues long. The CDR3 coding sequence is TGTGCCAGCAGTGAAGGCGCGCGACTAAACACCGGGGAGCTGTTTTTT. Translating gives CASSEGARLNTGELFF.

The CDR3 coding sequence is TGTGCCAGCAGCTTTTTGGTTGACACACCCTACGGAGATACGCAGTATTTT. It yields the protein CASSFLVDTPYGDTQYF. This chain uses TRBV5-6 with TRBJ2-3; D remains unclear. In germline, CDR1 is SGHDT, CDR2 YYEEEE. Between the trimmed V and J ends, which lost 2 bases and 5 bases, there was a span of 21 bases. The CDR3 has 17 residues. Filled out from reference TRBV5-6 and TRBJ2-3, the complete variable domain reads DAGVTQSPTHLIKTRGQQVTLRCSPKSGHDTVSWYQQALGQGPQFIFQYYEEEERQRGNFPDRFSGHQFPNYSSELNVNALLLGDSALYLCASSFLVDTPYGDTQYFGPGTRLTVL.

The chain uses TRBV7-2 and TRBJ1-2; tentatively, D is TRBD1 (6 bases). The V gene's germline CDR1 is SGHTA and CDR2 FQGNSA. Trimming took off 5 bases at V and 8 bases at J, with 12 bases between the two ends. The CDR3 is 12 amino acids. The CDR3 loop is CASSPTQGGYTF. The CDR3 DNA reads as TGTGCCAGCAGCCCAACTCAGGGGGGCTACACCTTC.